The entry that follows covers one T cell receptor beta chain sequence. Per the germline V gene, CDR1 is SGHTA and CDR2 is FQGNSA. V was clipped by 4 bases and J by 0 bases, with 9 bases between them. The CDR3 has 14 amino acids. These data come from a study of T cells of healthy individuals. TCRdb called the 5' RACE reads again in MiXCR, with one record for every CDR3 protein. Of 55,000 to 65,000 distinct CDR3 sequences listed, roughly 15% are singletons. V gene TRBV7-2 combines with J gene TRBJ1-1, with D unresolved. This receptor was taken from a human donor in good health. CDR3 bases: TGTGCCAGCAGCTCGGGTAGCGTGAACACTGAAGCTTTCTTT. Its translation is CASSSGSVNTEAFF.